Shown below are 28 T cell receptor beta chains from a single sample sequenced in a study of CD8+ T cells in alopecia areata. Extraction and reverse transcription of RNA yielded cDNA as the sequencing template. Here immunoSEQ multiplex PCR was the method, and the copy in TCRdb shows in-frame clones only, minus some. This sample has about 190,000 clones, with about 60% found just once. The sample was CD4+ T cells sorted from blood, taken at week 0. These receptors all stem from a human donor with alopecia areata.

On this clone: The DNA is left out, because the CDR3 cannot be placed on it with certainty; the CDR3 is given as TCRdb lists it. This chain joins TRBV30 and TRBJ1-2; the D call of TRBD1 is as the table states it, not checked on the DNA. Looked up from germline, CDR1 is GTSNPN and CDR2 is SVGIG (reference sequence). Ends included, the CDR3 has 15 residues. The CDR3 loop is CAWSVGSGAKPVDTF.

V gene TRBV14 combines with J gene TRBJ1-1; no firm D call. Germline-derived CDR1 and CDR2 are SGHDN and FVKESK. The CDR3 extends over 14 amino acids. The V gene lost 3 bases and the J gene lost 6 bases, with 14 bases spanning the gap. CDR3 in DNA: TGTGCCAGCAGCCAGAACTTTCTTTACGCTGAAGCTTTCTTT. Translation: CASSQNFLYAEAFF.

This clone has just a few counts. The DNA of the CDR3 is TGTGCCAGCAGCCACGACGACAGTAGCAATCAGCCCCAGCATTTT. Translation gives CASSHDDSSNQPQHF. The genes are TRBV7-4 and TRBJ1-5; possible D gene TRBD1, 5 bases. This CDR3 has 15 amino acids. Germline V gene sequence: CDR1 SGHVT, CDR2 SQSDAQ. V was clipped by 5 bases and J by 0 bases, with 11 bases between them.

This clone came up a few times. The chain carries TRBV11-2 and TRBJ2-2, with 11 bases matching TRBD1. Unmatched junction bases numbered 7, after V lost 4 bases and J lost 6 bases. The CDR3 contains 16 residues. Germline lookup yields CDR1 SGHAT and CDR2 FQNNGV. Written as DNA, the CDR3 is TGTGCCAGCAGCTCCCGTCGGACAGGGGGCTCCGGGGAGCTGTTTTTT. Its protein is CASSSRRTGGSGELFF. Full variable domain (remainder filled in from reference TRBV11-2 and TRBJ2-2): EAGVAQSPRYKIIEKRQSVAFWCNPISGHATLYWYQQILGQGPKLLIQFQNNGVVDDSQLPKDRFSAERLKGVDSTLKIQPAKLEDSAVYLCASSSRRTGGSGELFFGEGSRLTVL.

The chain joins TRBV11-1 to TRBJ2-1; 7 nucleotides align to TRBD2. V lost 2 bases to trimming and J lost 2 bases; unmatched junction nucleotides: 3. Per germline, CDR1 SGHAT and CDR2 FQDESV (reference sequence). The CDR3 spans 15 residues. The CDR3 sequence is CASSLNGGAYNEQFF. DNA of the CDR3: TGTGCCAGCAGCTTAAATGGGGGGGCCTACAATGAGCAGTTCTTC.

This clone was seen a handful of times. The V call is TRBV7-8, the J call TRBJ2-1; 7 positions agree with TRBD1. The CDR3 has 18 residues. V shed 2 bases and J 3 bases; nucleotides not matched to a gene: 13. Germline CDR1 is SGHVS and CDR2 is FQNEAQ. CDR3 sequence reads: CASSLKQGLRLYYNEQFF. Here the CDR3 DNA reads TGTGCCAGCAGCTTAAAACAGGGGTTACGCCTCTACTACAATGAGCAGTTCTTC.

The chain links TRBV29-1 to TRBJ2-1; D unclear. Trimming pared 1 base from V and 2 bases from J, leaving 9 bases between. This CDR3 has 14 amino acids. Germline V CDR1 and CDR2: SQVTM, ANQGSEA. For the CDR3, the DNA is TGCAGCGTTGAAGTGGACGGAACCTACAATGAGCAGTTCTTC. It encodes CSVEVDGTYNEQFF.

About this clone itself: A much larger clonotype is one base distant, so this may be a read error. The V call is TRBV29-1, the J call TRBJ1-5; the D gene is possibly TRBD1 (5 bases). CDR3 length equals 13 residues. V shed 6 bases and J shed 6 bases, with 15 bases lying between them. Germline loops: CDR1 SQVTM, CDR2 ANQGSEA. The CDR3 coding sequence is TGCAGCGTGCCGACAGTAATCGGTCAGCCCCAGCATTTT. Protein sequence: CSVPTVIGQPQHF.

In this sample, this clone turned up many times. V is TRBV7-2 and J is TRBJ2-1; no definite D call. In germline, CDR1 is SGHTA, CDR2 FQGNSA. The V end was cut by 2 bases, the J end by 1 base, with 9 bases between. CDR3 length: 15 amino acids. The CDR3 region has the DNA TGTGCCAGCAGCTTAAGGTCGATTTCCTACAATGAGCAGTTCTTC. Residues: CASSLRSISYNEQFF.

The count of this clone is one. The chain couples TRBV30 to TRBJ1-3, with a possible D match to TRBD1 (5 bases). Germline CDR1 GTSNPN, CDR2 SVGIG (reference sequence). CDR3 length: 14 amino acids. V lost 4 bases, J lost 2 bases, and 12 bases lay in between. DNA for the CDR3: TGTGCCTGGACTCTCGGGGGACCTGGAAACACCATATATTTT. Translated: CAWTLGGPGNTIYF.

The gene calls are TRBV6-5 and TRBJ1-6; weak D call: TRBD1 (6 bases). Trimming took off 5 bases at V and 13 bases at J, with 15 bases between the two ends. The CDR3 has 13 residues. Germline V lookup: CDR1 MNHEY, CDR2 SVGAGI. The CDR3, as DNA: TGTGCCAGCAGTGAACAACAGGGATCCCCCCTCCACTTT. This sequence encodes CASSEQQGSPLHF.

The genes are TRBV25-1 and TRBJ1-6; D ambiguous. The CDR3 sequence is 15 residues long. V shed 4 bases and J shed 2 bases, with 9 bases lying between them. CDR1 is MGHDK and CDR2 is SYGVNS in the germline V gene. CDR3 region: CASSGRRTYNSPLHF. CDR3 sequence (DNA): TGTGCCAGCAGTGGCCGACGAACCTATAATTCACCCCTCCACTTT.

V and J are TRBV29-1 and TRBJ2-7, with 7 bases matching TRBD1. The V gene's germline CDR1 is SQVTM and CDR2 ANQGSEA. Trimming at V came to 6 bases and at J to 4 bases, leaving 18 bases not matched to a gene. The CDR3 is made up of 16 amino acids. The CDR3 DNA follows: TGCAGCGTGGTAAAACCGGGACAGATGACGACTTACGAGCAGTACTTC. Its translation is CSVVKPGQMTTYEQYF.

This clone appeared a few times. The J gene is TRBJ1-6, the V gene TRBV5-5, with 7 bases matching TRBD1. The V gene end was trimmed by 4 bases and the J gene end by 7 bases; junction bases not matched to a gene: 8. Germline V gene sequence: CDR1 SGHKS, CDR2 YYEKEE (reference sequence). The CDR3 consists of 15 residues. Here the CDR3 reads CASSTRQGLNSPLHF. As DNA, the CDR3 is TGTGCCAGCAGCACCCGACAGGGTCTGAATTCACCCCTCCACTTT. Drawing the rest from reference TRBV5-5 and TRBJ1-6, the complete variable domain is DAGVTQSPTHLIKTRGQQVTLRCSPISGHKSVSWYQQVLGQGPQFIFQYYEKEERGRGNFPDRFSARQFPNYSSELNVNALLLGDSALYLCASSTRQGLNSPLHFGNGTRLTVT.

The chain uses TRBV30 and TRBJ2-3; 14 nucleotides agree with TRBD2. With 3 bases clipped from V and 5 bases from J, the junction kept 7 bases outside the gene matches. Germline V CDR1 and CDR2: GTSNPN, SVGIG (reference sequence). The CDR3 covers 16 residues. The CDR3 DNA is TGTGCCTGGAGACCCCGACTAGCGGGGGGGCGAGATACGCAGTATTTT. This codes for CAWRPRLAGGRDTQYF.

With regard to this clone: This sample also contains other DNA sequences that code for the same CDR3. The chain recombines TRBV29-1 with TRBJ1-1; D remains ambiguous. Germline V gene lookup returns CDR1 SQVTM and CDR2 ANQGSEA. This CDR3 contains 14 residues. V was clipped by 2 bases and J by 1 base, with 11 bases between them. In DNA form, the CDR3 reads TGCAGCGTTGAACGCGGTCTCACGAACACTGAAGCTTTCTTT. This encodes CSVERGLTNTEAFF. Complete variable domain (other parts from reference TRBV29-1 and TRBJ1-1): SAVISQKPSRDICQRGTSLTIQCQVDSQVTMMFWYRQQPGQSLTLIATANQGSEATYESGFVIDKFPISRPNLTFSTLTVSNMSPEDSSIYLCSVERGLTNTEAFFGQGTRLTVV.

This clone has more than one count but fewer than ten. The rearrangement uses TRBV2 and TRBJ2-7, with 13 positions matching TRBD2. From germline, CDR1 is SNHLY and CDR2 FYNNEI. With V trimmed by 5 bases and J by 1 base, 11 bases remained unmatched. The CDR3 is made up of 18 amino acids. The DNA of the CDR3 is TGTGCCAGCAGTCGCAGGGGACTAGCGGGGCGTACTTCCTACGAGCAGTACTTC. This translates into CASSRRGLAGRTSYEQYF.

The J gene is TRBJ2-7, the V gene TRBV30; TRBD1 or TRBD2 may be the D gene (5 bases each). The germline V gene encodes CDR1 GTSNPN and CDR2 SVGIG (reference sequence). This CDR3 region has 14 residues. Trimming removed 0 bases at V and 6 bases at J, with 15 bases between. CDR3 bases: TGTGCCTGGAGTGTACCCGGGGCGAGGGGCGAGCAGTACTTC. It translates to CAWSVPGARGEQYF.

Only a few counts were recorded for this clone. V and J are TRBV6-6 and TRBJ1-3; 7 bases align to TRBD1. Germline trimming cut 5 bases from V and 7 bases from J; bases unmatched to any gene: 5. The V gene's germline CDR1 is MNHNY and CDR2 SVGAGI (reference sequence). This CDR3 is 13 amino acids long. CDR3 nucleotide sequence: TGTGCCAGCAGTCTAGGGGGCACGAACACCATATATTTT. The encoded protein is CASSLGGTNTIYF.

The V call is TRBV7-9, the J call TRBJ2-2; 8 bases line up with TRBD2. CDR1 SEHNR and CDR2 FQNEAQ come from the germline V gene (reference sequence). The trim removed 11 bases at V and 4 bases at J, leaving 9 bases unmatched. The CDR3 is 14 amino acids. CDR3 sequence: CAPTAGGFTGELFF. In nucleotides, the CDR3 is TGTGCCCCCACGGCGGGGGGATTCACCGGGGAGCTGTTTTTT.

This clone has a single count. This chain uses TRBV6-5 with TRBJ1-2; tentative D call: TRBD1 (6 bases). The germline V and J ends were trimmed by 4 bases and 3 bases, with 12 bases remaining between them. Germline CDR1 MNHEY, CDR2 SVGAGI. This CDR3 spans 14 amino acids. CDR3 in DNA: TGTGCCAGCAGTTTGGGGGCCAGTGACTATGGCTACACCTTC. Translated, it gives CASSLGASDYGYTF.

The CDR3 reads CASSPAGTSGGETQYF. CDR3 nucleotides: TGTGCCAGCTCACCGGCCGGGACTAGCGGGGGAGAGACCCAGTACTTC. The rearrangement links TRBV18 to TRBJ2-5; 14 bases fit TRBD2. V lost 3 bases and J lost 4; bases outside the gene matches: 4. This CDR3 has 16 residues. CDR1 is KGHSH and CDR2 is LQKENI in the germline V gene.

This clone appeared a few times. The chain recombines TRBV7-2 with TRBJ1-2; D possibly corresponds to TRBD1 (6 bases). This CDR3 region has 16 residues. Germline V lookup: CDR1 SGHTA, CDR2 FQGNSA. Trimming removed 1 base from V and 5 bases from J, with 17 bases in between. The CDR3 region is CASSLDGGSLTYGYTF. CDR3 nucleotide sequence: TGTGCCAGCAGCTTAGACGGGGGCAGTTTGACATATGGCTACACCTTC.

This chain links TRBV4-1 with TRBJ1-5; D unclear. Germline values: CDR1 MGHRA, CDR2 YSYEKL. The CDR3 covers 14 residues. The V end lost 6 bases, the J end lost 5 bases, and 14 bases lay between the germline ends. This chain's CDR3 is CASRNKRPHQPQHF. DNA of the CDR3: TGCGCCAGCAGAAACAAACGGCCCCATCAGCCCCAGCATTTT.

This rearrangement joins TRBV30 to TRBJ2-5, with TRBD2 as a possible D gene (5 bases). The V and J ends lost 3 bases and 5 bases respectively, with 13 bases between them. Looked up from germline, CDR1 is GTSNPN and CDR2 is SVGIG (reference sequence). The CDR3 runs 13 residues. This CDR3 reads CAWSSGLPETQYF. Written as DNA, the CDR3 is TGTGCCTGGAGCTCGGGGTTGCCGGAGACCCAGTACTTC.

The chain recombines TRBV6-5 with TRBJ1-3; D gene unclear. This CDR3 region has 14 residues. Germline values: CDR1 MNHEY, CDR2 SVGAGI. V was cut by 5 bases and J by 0 bases, with 8 bases left in between. CDR3 nucleotides: TGTGCCAGCAGTCGACAAATCTCTGGAAACACCATATATTTT. Its protein product is CASSRQISGNTIYF.

The chain is built from TRBV7-9 and TRBJ2-7; 8 nucleotides align to TRBD1. V lost 5 bases to trimming and J lost 1 base; unmatched junction nucleotides: 10. The CDR3 is 16 amino acids. CDR1 is SEHNR and CDR2 is FQNEAQ in the germline V gene (reference sequence). The CDR3 here is CASSPTRQGWSYEQYF. CDR3 bases: TGTGCCAGCAGCCCGACCAGACAGGGGTGGTCCTACGAGCAGTACTTC.

Turning to this clone: At one of its ends the junction is not consistent with the germline gene, which may arise from a read error. This chain connects TRBV6-1 to TRBJ1-2; 7 nucleotides line up with TRBD1. The germline gives CDR1 MNHNS, CDR2 SASEGT. There are 13 residues in the CDR3. CDR3 bases: TGTGCCAGCAGTGAAGTGGGACAGCACCTAGGTTCCTTC. Encoded protein: CASSEVGQHLGSF.